This TCR beta chain was captured by sequencing in a study of T cell repertoires in cytomegalovirus infection. Losses at the gene ends were 4 bases for V and 6 bases for J; bases not matched to a gene: 11. Per the germline V gene, CDR1 is SGHTA and CDR2 is FQGNSA. This CDR3 has 15 residues. TCRdb redid the calling of the reads with MiXCR, one entry per CDR3 protein. Among under 90,000 distinct CDR3 sequences listed, more than 20% were seen once. This clonotype was counted ten times or more. The antigen is unknown. The chain employs TRBV7-2 and TRBJ2-5; TRBD2 aligns across 7 bases. The TCR was taken from a human donor in good health (CMV status not recorded). Some clones in this sample may be carry-over from other donors' samples. Source material: PBMCs, sequenced either directly or after in vitro stimulation (not recorded which). Written as DNA, the CDR3 is TGTGCCAGCAGCTCCCCGGGCCCAGCGGGGAAGACCCAGTACTTC. Residues: CASSSPGPAGKTQYF.